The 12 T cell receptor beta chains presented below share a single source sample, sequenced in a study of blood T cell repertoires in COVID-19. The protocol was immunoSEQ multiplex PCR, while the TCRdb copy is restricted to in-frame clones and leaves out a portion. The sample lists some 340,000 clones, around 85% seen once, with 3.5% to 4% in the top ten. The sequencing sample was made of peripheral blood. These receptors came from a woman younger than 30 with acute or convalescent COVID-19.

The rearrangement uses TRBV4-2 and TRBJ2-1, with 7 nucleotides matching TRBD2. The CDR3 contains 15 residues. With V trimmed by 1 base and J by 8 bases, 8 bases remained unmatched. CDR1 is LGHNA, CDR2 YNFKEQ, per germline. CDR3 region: CASSQGSTSYYEQFF. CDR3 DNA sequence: TGTGCCAGCAGCCAAGGATCGACTAGCTATTATGAGCAGTTCTTC.

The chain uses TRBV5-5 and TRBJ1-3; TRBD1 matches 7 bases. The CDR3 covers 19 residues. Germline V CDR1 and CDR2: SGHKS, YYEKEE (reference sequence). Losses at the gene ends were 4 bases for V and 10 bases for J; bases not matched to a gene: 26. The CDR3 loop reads CASSPETLPGQLTWGTIYF. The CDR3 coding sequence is TGTGCCAGCAGCCCCGAGACACTCCCGGGACAGCTAACTTGGGGAACCATATATTTT.

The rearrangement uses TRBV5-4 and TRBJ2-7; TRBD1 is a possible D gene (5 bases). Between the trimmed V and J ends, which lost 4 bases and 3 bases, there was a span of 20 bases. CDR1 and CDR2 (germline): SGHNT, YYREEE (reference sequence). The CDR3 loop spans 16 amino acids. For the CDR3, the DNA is TGTGCCAGCAGCCCTGCCCCAGGAGACAGATTCTACGAGCAGTACTTC. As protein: CASSPAPGDRFYEQYF.

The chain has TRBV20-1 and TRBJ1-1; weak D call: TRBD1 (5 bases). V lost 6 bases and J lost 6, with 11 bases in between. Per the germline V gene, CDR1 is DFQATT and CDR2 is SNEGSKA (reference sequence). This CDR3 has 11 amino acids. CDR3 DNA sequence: TGCAGTGCCCCGGGGGGGGCTGAAGCTTTCTTT. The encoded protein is CSAPGGAEAFF.

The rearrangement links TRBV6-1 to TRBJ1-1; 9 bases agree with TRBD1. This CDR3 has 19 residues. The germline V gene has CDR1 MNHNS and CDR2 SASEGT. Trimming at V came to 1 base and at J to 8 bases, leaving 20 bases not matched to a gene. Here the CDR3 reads CASSEGGPGTGSLGREAFF. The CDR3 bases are TGTGCCAGCAGTGAAGGGGGCCCGGGGACAGGGTCCCTCGGCCGGGAAGCTTTCTTT.

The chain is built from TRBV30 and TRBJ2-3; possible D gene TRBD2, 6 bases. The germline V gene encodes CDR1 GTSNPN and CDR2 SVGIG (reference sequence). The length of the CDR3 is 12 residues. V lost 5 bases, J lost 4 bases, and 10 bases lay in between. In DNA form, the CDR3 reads TGTGCCTGGGCACCGGGGGCAGATACGCAGTATTTT. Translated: CAWAPGADTQYF.

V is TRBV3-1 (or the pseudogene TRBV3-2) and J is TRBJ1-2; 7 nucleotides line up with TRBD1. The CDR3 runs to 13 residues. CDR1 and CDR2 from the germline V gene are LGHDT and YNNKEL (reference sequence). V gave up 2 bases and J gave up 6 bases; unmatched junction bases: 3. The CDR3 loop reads CASSQNTGDGYTF. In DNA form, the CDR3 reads TGTGCCAGCAGCCAAAATACAGGGGATGGCTACACCTTC.

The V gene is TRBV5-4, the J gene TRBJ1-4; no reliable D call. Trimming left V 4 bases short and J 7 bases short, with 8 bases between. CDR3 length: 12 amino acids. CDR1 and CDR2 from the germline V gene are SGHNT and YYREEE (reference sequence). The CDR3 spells CASSLGSEKLFF. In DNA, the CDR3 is TGTGCCAGCAGCCTAGGTTCTGAAAAACTGTTTTTT.

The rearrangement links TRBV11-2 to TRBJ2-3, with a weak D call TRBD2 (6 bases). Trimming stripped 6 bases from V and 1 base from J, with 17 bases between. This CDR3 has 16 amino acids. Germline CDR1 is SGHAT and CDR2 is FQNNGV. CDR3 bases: TGTGCCAGCAGTTCCCGACTAGTCACGGGCACAGATACGCAGTATTTT. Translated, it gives CASSSRLVTGTDTQYF.

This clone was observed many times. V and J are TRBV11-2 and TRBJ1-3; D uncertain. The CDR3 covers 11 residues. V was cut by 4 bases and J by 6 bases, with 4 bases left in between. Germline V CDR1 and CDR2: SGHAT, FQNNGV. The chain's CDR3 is CASSSKNTIYF. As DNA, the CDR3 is TGTGCCAGCAGCTCCAAAAACACCATATATTTT.

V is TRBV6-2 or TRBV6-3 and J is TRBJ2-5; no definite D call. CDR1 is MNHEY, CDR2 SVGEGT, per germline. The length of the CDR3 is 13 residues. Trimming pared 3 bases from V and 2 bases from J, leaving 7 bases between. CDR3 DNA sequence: TGTGCCAGCAGTTATCTCTCTCAAGAGACCCAGTACTTC. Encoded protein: CASSYLSQETQYF.

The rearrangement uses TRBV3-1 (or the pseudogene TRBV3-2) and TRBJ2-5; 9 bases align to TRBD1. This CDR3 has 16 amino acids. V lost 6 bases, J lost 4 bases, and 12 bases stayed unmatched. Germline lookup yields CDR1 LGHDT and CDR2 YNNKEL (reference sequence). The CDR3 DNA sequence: TGTGCCAGCAGGTACAGGGACAGGGCTTTTGGAGAGACCCAGTACTTC. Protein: CASRYRDRAFGETQYF.